This TCR beta chain emerged from a study of technical replicates of blood from several donors. This clone appeared a few times. Repertoires were generated with immunoSEQ multiplex PCR, while TCRdb's copy carries only in-frame clones and drops some. There are approximately 12,000 clones in the sample; more than 75% occur only once, and less than 15% lies in the top ten. The CDR3 spans 14 residues. Per germline, CDR1 MNHEY and CDR2 SVGAGI. Deletions cut 6 bases from V and 0 bases from J, with 6 bases between. This sequence originates from a human donor in good health. The sequencing input was PBMCs. V gene TRBV6-5 combines with J gene TRBJ2-6, with D possibly being TRBD2 (6 bases). The CDR3 sequence is CASRDYSGANVLTF. The DNA for the CDR3 is TGTGCCAGCAGGGACTACTCTGGGGCCAACGTCCTGACTTTC.